This entry describes one T cell receptor beta chain. Antigen unknown. The individuals who served as donors were healthy Caucasians living in Russia, aged roughly 6 to 90. CDR1 SGHTA and CDR2 FQGNSA come from the germline V gene. The CDR3 loop spans 15 amino acids. Trimming at V came to 4 bases and at J to 6 bases, leaving 12 bases not matched to a gene. The data originate from a study of blood T cells in healthy people across ages. Study conclusions and caveats: There were more naive CD4+ cells and higher diversity in long-lived donors than in aged donors. Changes seen in expanded clonotypes were possibly confounded by donor CMV status left unknown.

PCR was performed a second time for about 7 to 11 cycles using a sample-barcoded 5' primer and a J-beta primer mix. A template-switch adaptor with 12 random nucleotides tagged each cDNA molecule. One entry per CDR3 protein results from TCRdb running MiXCR on the 5' RACE reads. The top ten hold about 23% of the sample, which has 1.8 million or so distinct CDR3 sequences, about 39% seen once. Sequenced material: blood. The chain combines TRBV7-2 with TRBJ2-7, with TRBD1 matching 7 bases. This TCR was recovered from a human donor in good health. Written as DNA, the CDR3 is TGTGCCAGCAGCTCGCCTATGACAGGGATGATCGAGCAGTACTTC. Residues: CASSSPMTGMIEQYF.